The sequence of this T cell receptor (beta chain) was determined in a study of shared clonotypes between healthy human individuals. Produced via immunoSEQ multiplex PCR; TCRdb's table is partial and in-frame only. The table shows about 2.3 million clones, with less than 95% occurring only once. V lost 3 bases and J lost 2; bases outside the gene matches: 3. Per the germline V gene, CDR1 is KGHSH and CDR2 is LQKENI. This CDR3 comprises 14 residues. A note on this clone: Its antigen is not known. Other DNA sequences from this sample encode an identical CDR3 as well.

Study observations and caveats: The study found approximately 5% of naive CD4 clonotypes shared across a few donors.

The source of this sequence is a man younger than 30 in good health. Some clones in this sample may be carry-over from other donors' samples. The specimen was naive CD4+ T cells from PBMCs. As for subset: CD45RA+ positively selected. The rearrangement links TRBV18 to TRBJ2-5, with TRBD1 matching over 7 bases. CDR3 residues: CASSPGTEQETQYF. The CDR3 nucleotides are TGTGCCAGCTCACCGGGGACAGAGCAAGAGACCCAGTACTTC.